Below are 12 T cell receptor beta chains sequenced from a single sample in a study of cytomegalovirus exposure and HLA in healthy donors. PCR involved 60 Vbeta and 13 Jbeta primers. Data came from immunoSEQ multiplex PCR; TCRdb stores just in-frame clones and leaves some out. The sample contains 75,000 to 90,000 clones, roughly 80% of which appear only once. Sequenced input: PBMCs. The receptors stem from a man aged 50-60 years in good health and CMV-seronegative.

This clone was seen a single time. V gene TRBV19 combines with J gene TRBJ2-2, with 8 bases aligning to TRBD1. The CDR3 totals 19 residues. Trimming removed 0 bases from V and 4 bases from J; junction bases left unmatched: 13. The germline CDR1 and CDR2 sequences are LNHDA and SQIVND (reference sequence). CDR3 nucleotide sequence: TGTGCCAGTAGTATAGATAGACCACGGCCAGGGGGCAGCACCGGGGAGCTGTTTTTT. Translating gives CASSIDRPRPGGSTGELFF. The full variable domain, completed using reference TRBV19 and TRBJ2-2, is DGGITQSPKYLFRKEGQNVTLSCEQNLNHDAMYWYRQDPGQGLRLIYYSQIVNDFQKGDIAEGYSVSREKKESFPLTVTSAQKNPTAFYLCASSIDRPRPGGSTGELFFGEGSRLTVL.

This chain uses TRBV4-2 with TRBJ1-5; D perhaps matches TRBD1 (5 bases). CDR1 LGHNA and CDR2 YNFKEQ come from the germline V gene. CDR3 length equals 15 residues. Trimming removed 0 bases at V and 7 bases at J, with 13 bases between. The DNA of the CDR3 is TGTGCCAGCAGCCAAGAATGGGGAGGGGCGCAGCCCCAGCATTTT. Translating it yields CASSQEWGGAQPQHF.

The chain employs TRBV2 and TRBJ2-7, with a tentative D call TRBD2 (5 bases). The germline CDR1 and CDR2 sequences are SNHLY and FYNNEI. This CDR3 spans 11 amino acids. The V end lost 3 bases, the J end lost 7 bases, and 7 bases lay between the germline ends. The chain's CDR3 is CASSERREQYF. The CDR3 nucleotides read TGTGCCAGCAGTGAGAGGAGGGAGCAGTACTTC.

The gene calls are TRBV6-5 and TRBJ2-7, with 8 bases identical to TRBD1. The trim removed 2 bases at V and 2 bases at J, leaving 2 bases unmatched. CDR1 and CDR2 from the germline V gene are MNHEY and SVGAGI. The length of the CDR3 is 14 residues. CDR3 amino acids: CASSYATGAYEQYF. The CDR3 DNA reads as TGTGCCAGCAGTTACGCGACAGGGGCCTACGAGCAGTACTTC.

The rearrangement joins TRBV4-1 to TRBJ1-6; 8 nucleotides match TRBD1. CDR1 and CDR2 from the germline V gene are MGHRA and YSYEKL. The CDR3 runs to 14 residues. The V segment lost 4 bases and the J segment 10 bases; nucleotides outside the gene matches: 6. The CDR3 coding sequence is TGCGCCAGCAGCCCGGACAGGGTGCGATCACCCCTCCACTTT. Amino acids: CASSPDRVRSPLHF.

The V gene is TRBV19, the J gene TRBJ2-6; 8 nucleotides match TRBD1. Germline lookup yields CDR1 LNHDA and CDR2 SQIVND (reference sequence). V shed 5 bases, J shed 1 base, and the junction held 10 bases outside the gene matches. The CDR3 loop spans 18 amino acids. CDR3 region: CASSSIGQGSSGANVLTF. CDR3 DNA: TGTGCCAGTAGTTCTATCGGACAGGGAAGTTCTGGGGCCAACGTCCTGACTTTC.

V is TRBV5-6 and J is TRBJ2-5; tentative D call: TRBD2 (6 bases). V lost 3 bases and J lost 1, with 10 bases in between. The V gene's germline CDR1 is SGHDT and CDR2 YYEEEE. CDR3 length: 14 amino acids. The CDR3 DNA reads TGTGCCAGCAGCTCTTGGGACTTCCAAGAGACCCAGTACTTC. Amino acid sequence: CASSSWDFQETQYF.

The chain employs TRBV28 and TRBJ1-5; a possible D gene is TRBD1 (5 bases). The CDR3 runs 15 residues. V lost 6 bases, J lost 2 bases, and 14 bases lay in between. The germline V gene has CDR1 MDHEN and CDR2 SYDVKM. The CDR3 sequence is CASRDQGQGNQPQHF. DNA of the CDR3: TGTGCCAGCAGAGATCAGGGCCAGGGCAATCAGCCCCAGCATTTT. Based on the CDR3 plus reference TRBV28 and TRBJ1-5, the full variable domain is DVKVTQSSRYLVKRTGEKVFLECVQDMDHENMFWYRQDPGLGLRLIYFSYDVKMKEKGDIPEGYSVSREKKERFSLILESASTNQTSMYLCASRDQGQGNQPQHFGDGTRLSIL.

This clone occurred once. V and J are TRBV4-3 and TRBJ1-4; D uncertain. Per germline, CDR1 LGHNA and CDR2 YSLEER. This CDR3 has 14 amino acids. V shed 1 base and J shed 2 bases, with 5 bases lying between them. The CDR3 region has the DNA TGCGCCAGCAGCCAAGGGGAGACTAATGAAAAACTGTTTTTT. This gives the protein CASSQGETNEKLFF.

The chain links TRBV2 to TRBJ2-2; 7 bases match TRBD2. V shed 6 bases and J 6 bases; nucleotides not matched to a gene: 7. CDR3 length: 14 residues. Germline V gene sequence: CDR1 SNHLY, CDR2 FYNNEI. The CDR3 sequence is CASSLGGGAGELFF. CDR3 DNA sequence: TGTGCCAGCAGCCTCGGCGGGGGAGCCGGGGAGCTGTTTTTT. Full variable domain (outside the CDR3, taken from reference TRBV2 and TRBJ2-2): EPEVTQTPSHQVTQMGQEVILRCVPISNHLYFYWYRQILGQKVEFLVSFYNNEISEKSEIFDDQFSVERPDGSNFTLKIRSTKLEDSAMYFCASSLGGGAGELFFGEGSRLTVL.

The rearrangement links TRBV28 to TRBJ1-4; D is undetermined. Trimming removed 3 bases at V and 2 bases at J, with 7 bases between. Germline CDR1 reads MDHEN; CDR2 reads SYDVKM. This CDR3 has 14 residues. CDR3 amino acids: CASSFGGTNEKLFF. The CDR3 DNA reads TGTGCCAGCAGTTTTGGAGGCACTAATGAAAAACTGTTTTTT.

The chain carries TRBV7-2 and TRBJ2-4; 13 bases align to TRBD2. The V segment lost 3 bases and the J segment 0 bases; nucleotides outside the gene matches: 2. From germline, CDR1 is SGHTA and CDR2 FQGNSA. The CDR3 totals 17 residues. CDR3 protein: CASSLTSGGIAKNIQYF. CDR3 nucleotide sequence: TGTGCCAGCAGCTTGACTAGCGGGGGGATAGCCAAAAACATTCAGTACTTC.